This T cell receptor (beta chain) is drawn from a study of cytomegalovirus exposure and HLA in healthy donors. The study's findings and limits: A reported reduction in N-insertions relative to the roughly 710-donor mean was seen in an Asian-associated ancestry cluster in a later analysis.

The CDR3 is 15 residues long. J gave up 7 bases and V 3 bases, and 7 bases lay outside the gene matches. CDR1 SGDLS and CDR2 YYNGEE come from the germline V gene. This clone has a handful of counts. No antigen is known for it. The PCR contained 60 Vbeta and 13 Jbeta primers. Repertoires were generated with immunoSEQ multiplex PCR, while TCRdb's copy carries only in-frame clones and drops some. The table records some 180,000 clones, around four fifths of them present only once. The TCR comes from a woman aged 30 to 39 in good health and CMV-seronegative. The V gene is TRBV9, the J gene TRBJ1-6, with 7 bases fitting TRBD1. The sequencing sample was made of PBMCs. The chain's CDR3 is CASSASDRANSPLHF. In nucleotides, the CDR3 is TGTGCCAGCAGCGCTTCCGACAGGGCAAATTCACCCCTCCACTTT.